The rows below give T cell receptor beta chains drawn from one sample of a study of PD-1 blockade in classical Hodgkin lymphoma. Only in-frame clones appear in the TCRdb table, and some are missing; sequencing was by immunoSEQ multiplex PCR. The data contain roughly 41,000 clones, 76% of them singletons. Sample: peripheral blood mononuclear cells (PBMCs), taken at baseline. These receptor sequences come from a human donor with classical Hodgkin lymphoma. CDR3s include the opening cysteine and the closing phenylalanine or tryptophan. Fields, in order: CDR3 protein, CDR3 DNA, clone size, J gene, D gene, V gene. D genes are given only for firm matches. Some rows mark clone size as missing; the rest say once, few, many or name a class of expanded clone.

CDR3: CASSPVAPDAQYF
DNA: TGTGCCAGCAGCCCGGTAGCGCCCGACGCGCAGTATTTT
size: -
J: TRBJ2-3
D: -
V: TRBV7-9

CDR3: CASTLLGDRLYGYTF
DNA: TGTGCCAGTACCCTACTTGGGGACCGCCTCTATGGCTACACCTTC
size: -
J: TRBJ1-2
D: -
V: TRBV19

CDR3: CASSRPRIQGSGEKLFF
DNA: TGTGCCAGCAGCCGACCCCGTATACAGGGATCGGGTGAAAAACTGTTTTTT
size: -
J: TRBJ1-4
D: -
V: TRBV14

CDR3: CARGQGMGGYTF
DNA: TGTGCCAGGGGACAGGGGATGGGTGGCTACACCTTC
size: few
J: TRBJ1-2
D: TRBD1
V: TRBV2

CDR3: CASSQWTSGSYEQYF
DNA: TGTGCCAGCAGTCAATGGACTAGCGGTTCCTACGAGCAGTACTTC
size: -
J: TRBJ2-7
D: TRBD2
V: TRBV6-5

CDR3: CASSLSTATELFF
DNA: TGTGCCAGCAGCTTATCGACGGCAACGGAGCTGTTTTTT
size: -
J: TRBJ2-2
D: -
V: TRBV7-9

CDR3: CASLARGLVAFF
DNA: TGTGCCAGCCTGGCGAGGGGGCTGGTGGCTTTCTTT
size: -
J: TRBJ1-1
D: TRBD1
V: TRBV28

CDR3: CSVSLGGNTEAFF
DNA: TGCAGCGTGTCCCTGGGGGGGAACACTGAAGCTTTCTTT
size: -
J: TRBJ1-1
D: -
V: TRBV29-1

CDR3: CASSEIAYEQYF
DNA: TGTGCCAGCAGCGAGATAGCGTACGAGCAGTACTTC
size: -
J: TRBJ2-7
D: -
V: TRBV6-5

CDR3: CASSPDRVSYEQYF
DNA: TGTGCCAGCAGCCCGGACAGGGTGTCCTACGAGCAGTACTTC
size: -
J: TRBJ2-7
D: TRBD1
V: TRBV6-5

CDR3: CASSPGPPGGYTF
DNA: TGTGCCAGCAGCCCCGGGCCCCCTGGGGGCTACACCTTC
size: -
J: TRBJ1-2
D: -
V: TRBV5-6

CDR3: CASSFNPGAYTEAFF
DNA: TGTGCCAGCTCGTTTAATCCGGGGGCATACACTGAAGCTTTCTTT
size: -
J: TRBJ1-1
D: -
V: TRBV18

CDR3: CSFRLQGYTEAFF
DNA: TGCAGCTTCCGATTACAGGGGTACACTGAAGCTTTCTTT
size: -
J: TRBJ1-1
D: TRBD1
V: TRBV29-1

CDR3: CASSYGTGDYYGYTF
DNA: TGTGCCAGCAGCTACGGGACAGGGGACTACTATGGCTACACCTTC
size: once
J: TRBJ1-2
D: TRBD1
V: TRBV7-9

CDR3: CASRGDWYNEQFF
DNA: TGCGCCAGCAGAGGGGACTGGTACAATGAGCAGTTCTTC
size: -
J: TRBJ2-1
D: -
V: TRBV10-2

CDR3: CASSLIGGSQPQHF
DNA: TGTGCCAGCAGTTTAATAGGGGGAAGTCAGCCCCAGCATTTT
size: -
J: TRBJ1-5
D: -
V: TRBV27

CDR3: CASSPSWTSSYEQYF
DNA: TGTGCCAGCAGCCCAAGCTGGACTAGCTCCTACGAGCAGTACTTC
size: -
J: TRBJ2-7
D: TRBD2
V: TRBV4-2

CDR3: CSVWGQGKNIQYF
DNA: TGCAGCGTCTGGGGGCAAGGCAAAAACATTCAGTACTTC
size: few
J: TRBJ2-4
D: -
V: TRBV29-1

CDR3: CASSPQGGGHYGYTF
DNA: TGTGCCAGCAGTCCGCAGGGCGGGGGGCACTATGGCTACACCTTC
size: -
J: TRBJ1-2
D: -
V: TRBV27

CDR3: CASSPLGGSANVLTF
DNA: TGTGCCAGCAGTCCCCTCGGTGGGTCCGCCAACGTCCTGACTTTC
size: -
J: TRBJ2-6
D: -
V: TRBV6-6

CDR3: CASMRDRGSYEQYF
DNA: TGTGCCAGTATGAGGGACAGGGGGTCCTACGAGCAGTACTTC
size: -
J: TRBJ2-7
D: TRBD1
V: TRBV19

CDR3: CASSPRDTQYF
DNA: TGTGCCAGCAGTCCCAGGGATACGCAGTATTTT
size: -
J: TRBJ2-3
D: -
V: TRBV6-6

CDR3: CASSPPEGRRAFF
DNA: TGTGCCAGCAGCCCACCGGAGGGCAGGCGAGCTTTCTTT
size: -
J: TRBJ1-1
D: -
V: TRBV14

CDR3: CASSLGPSTNEKLFF
DNA: TGTGCCAGCAGCTTAGGCCCATCAACTAATGAAAAACTGTTTTTT
size: -
J: TRBJ1-4
D: -
V: TRBV7-9

CDR3: CASTLTSGSSYEQYF
DNA: TGTGCCAGCACCCTAACTAGCGGGAGCTCCTACGAGCAGTACTTC
size: -
J: TRBJ2-7
D: TRBD2
V: TRBV11-2

CDR3: CASSSNQGYNEQFF
DNA: TGTGCCAGTAGTAGTAACCAGGGCTACAATGAGCAGTTCTTC
size: many
J: TRBJ2-1
D: -
V: TRBV19

CDR3: CASSPYGTANTEAFF
DNA: TGTGCCAGCAGTCCATACGGGACAGCGAACACTGAAGCTTTCTTT
size: -
J: TRBJ1-1
D: TRBD1
V: TRBV7-8

CDR3: CASSLVTSASNTGELFF
DNA: TGTGCCAGCAGCTTAGTGACTAGCGCCTCGAACACCGGGGAGCTGTTTTTT
size: medium-sized
J: TRBJ2-2
D: TRBD2
V: TRBV11-2

CDR3: CASRSTLSGSSYEQYF
DNA: TGTGCCAGCAGATCTACTCTTAGCGGCAGCTCCTACGAGCAGTACTTC
size: -
J: TRBJ2-7
D: -
V: TRBV6-6

CDR3: CASSFTAGGKLFF
DNA: TGCGCCAGCAGCTTCACTGCGGGGGGAAAACTGTTTTTT
size: -
J: TRBJ1-4
D: -
V: TRBV5-1

CDR3: CASSFGETQYF
DNA: TGTGCCAGCAGCTTCGGAGAGACCCAGTACTTC
size: few
J: TRBJ2-5
D: -
V: TRBV7-8

CDR3: CASSGDRPFYGYTF
DNA: TGTGCCAGCAGCGGGGACAGGCCCTTCTATGGCTACACCTTC
size: -
J: TRBJ1-2
D: TRBD1
V: TRBV28

CDR3: CASSLATRVPDEQYF
DNA: TGTGCCAGCAGCTTGGCCACACGGGTCCCGGACGAGCAGTACTTC
size: -
J: TRBJ2-7
D: -
V: TRBV5-6

CDR3: CASTSRGQESSYNEQFF
DNA: TGTGCCAGTACCTCAAGGGGACAGGAGAGCTCCTACAATGAGCAGTTCTTC
size: -
J: TRBJ2-1
D: TRBD1
V: TRBV19

CDR3: CASSLTASDNQPQHF
DNA: TGTGCCAGCAGCTTAACGGCCAGCGACAATCAGCCCCAGCATTTT
size: -
J: TRBJ1-5
D: -
V: TRBV7-3

CDR3: CASSPPLQGLGTYNEQFF
DNA: TGTGCCAGCTCACCACCTCTCCAGGGGCTGGGTACCTACAATGAGCAGTTCTTC
size: once
J: TRBJ2-1
D: -
V: TRBV18

CDR3: CATYARTGANYGYTF
DNA: TGTGCCACCTACGCCCGGACAGGAGCTAACTATGGCTACACCTTC
size: -
J: TRBJ1-2
D: TRBD1
V: TRBV19

CDR3: CASSLQAVLNTEAFF
DNA: TGTGCCAGCAGCTTACAGGCTGTCCTGAACACTGAAGCTTTCTTT
size: once
J: TRBJ1-1
D: -
V: TRBV7-9

CDR3: CASSWNQGLAKNIQYF
DNA: TGTGCCAGTAGTTGGAATCAGGGGTTAGCCAAAAACATTCAGTACTTC
size: -
J: TRBJ2-4
D: -
V: TRBV19

CDR3: CASSLDDPGVREKLFF
DNA: TGTGCCAGCAGTTTAGATGATCCGGGAGTTCGGGAAAAACTGTTTTTT
size: -
J: TRBJ1-4
D: -
V: TRBV28

CDR3: CASRGVISGELFF
DNA: TGTGCCTCCAGGGGGGTGATCTCCGGGGAGCTGTTTTTT
size: -
J: TRBJ2-2
D: -
V: TRBV30

CDR3: CASSLWTGIYEQYF
DNA: TGTGCCAGCAGTTTATGGACAGGGATCTACGAGCAGTACTTC
size: -
J: TRBJ2-7
D: TRBD1
V: TRBV27

CDR3: CASSLRQGGTDTQYF
DNA: TGTGCCAGCAGCTTAAGACAGGGTGGCACAGATACGCAGTATTTT
size: few
J: TRBJ2-3
D: TRBD1
V: TRBV7-2

CDR3: CASSSVGTAASQPQHF
DNA: TGTGCCAGCAGTTCAGTAGGCACGGCAGCCAGTCAGCCCCAGCATTTT
size: once
J: TRBJ1-5
D: -
V: TRBV6-5

CDR3: CATLRLAGDNEQFF
DNA: TGTGCCACCTTAAGACTAGCGGGCGACAATGAGCAGTTCTTC
size: -
J: TRBJ2-1
D: TRBD2
V: TRBV19

CDR3: CASSPSARTYEQYF
DNA: TGTGCCAGCTCACCATCCGCCCGGACCTACGAGCAGTACTTC
size: -
J: TRBJ2-7
D: -
V: TRBV18

CDR3: CASTPGGTEAFF
DNA: TGTGCCAGCACCCCGGGGGGGACTGAAGCTTTCTTT
size: -
J: TRBJ1-1
D: -
V: TRBV6-5

CDR3: CASSLMGTGELFF
DNA: TGTGCCAGCAGCTTAATGGGCACCGGGGAGCTGTTTTTT
size: -
J: TRBJ2-2
D: -
V: TRBV7-3

CDR3: CASSLDRDRAYEQYF
DNA: TGTGCCAGCAGCCTCGACAGGGATCGGGCCTACGAGCAGTACTTC
size: -
J: TRBJ2-7
D: TRBD1
V: TRBV7-9

CDR3: CATSDRDYGYTF
DNA: TGTGCCACCTCAGACAGGGACTATGGCTACACCTTC
size: -
J: TRBJ1-2
D: TRBD1
V: TRBV19

CDR3: CASSLSPAGELFF
DNA: TGTGCCAGCAGTTTATCTCCGGCCGGGGAGCTGTTTTTT
size: -
J: TRBJ2-2
D: -
V: TRBV27

CDR3: CAWSGIREEQFF
DNA: TGTGCCTGGAGTGGGATCCGAGAGGAGCAGTTCTTC
size: -
J: TRBJ2-1
D: -
V: TRBV30

CDR3: CASSLEGGVTYNEQFF
DNA: TGTGCCAGCAGCTTAGAGGGTGGGGTTACCTACAATGAGCAGTTCTTC
size: -
J: TRBJ2-1
D: -
V: TRBV7-3

CDR3: CASSQTSSGANVLTF
DNA: TGTGCCAGCAGTCAAACGAGCTCTGGGGCCAACGTCCTGACTTTC
size: -
J: TRBJ2-6
D: -
V: TRBV7-9

CDR3: CASSQVGDGAKNIQYF
DNA: TGTGCCAGCAGCCAAGTTGGAGACGGGGCCAAAAACATTCAGTACTTC
size: -
J: TRBJ2-4
D: -
V: TRBV4-2

CDR3: CASSYTYEQYF
DNA: TGTGCCAGCAGCTACACCTACGAGCAGTACTTC
size: -
J: TRBJ2-7
D: -
V: TRBV2

CDR3: CASSQDSGTGIYEQYF
DNA: TGTGCCAGCAGCCAAGACTCCGGGACAGGGATCTACGAGCAGTACTTC
size: -
J: TRBJ2-7
D: TRBD1
V: TRBV14

CDR3: CASQGLTATGELFF
DNA: TGTGCCAGCCAGGGCCTCACGGCCACCGGGGAGCTGTTTTTT
size: medium-sized
J: TRBJ2-2
D: -
V: TRBV2

CDR3: CAWRSPGYYGYTF
DNA: TGTGCCTGGAGGTCCCCTGGGTACTATGGCTACACCTTC
size: -
J: TRBJ1-2
D: -
V: TRBV30

CDR3: CSVEDWSQGAQYF
DNA: TGCAGCGTTGAAGATTGGTCCCAGGGGGCTCAGTACTTC
size: -
J: TRBJ2-7
D: TRBD1
V: TRBV29-1